This T cell receptor (beta chain) appears in the sequencing data of a study of blood T cells in healthy people across ages. The CDR3 sequence is 15 residues long. The germline gives CDR1 SGHVS, CDR2 FQNEAQ. Trimming took 5 bases from V and 0 from J, leaving 10 bases between them. Next came a second PCR, run for about 6 to 12 cycles, which used a sample-barcoded 5' primer along with a J-beta primer mix. TCRdb re-called the 5' RACE reads through MiXCR, storing one row per CDR3 protein. The data hold some 890,000 distinct CDR3 sequences, with around 29% observed a single time. These sequences were also reported in another study, on T cells of mothers and their children.

This clonotype was obtained from a woman aged 35 to 49 in good health. Sequenced: blood. This chain connects TRBV7-8 to TRBJ1-4, with D unclear. The CDR3 is CASSQKRATNEKLFF. DNA for the CDR3: TGTGCCAGCAGCCAAAAAAGAGCAACTAATGAAAAACTGTTTTTT.